A selection of T cell receptor beta chains follows, all from one sample in a study of T cells in Graves' hyperthyroidism and ophthalmopathy. TCRdb analysed the multiplex PCR reads with MiXCR anew, one entry per CDR3 protein. The profile shows 470,000 or so distinct CDR3 sequences, around 21% of them singletons. Sequencing was done on a sample of blood. The source is a man between 18 and 29 years old with Graves' hyperthyroidism. CDR3s include the opening cysteine and the closing phenylalanine or tryptophan. Each record gives: CDR3 protein, CDR3 DNA, D gene, clone size, V gene, J gene. D genes are given only for firm matches. Not all rows give a size; the values are once, few, many and, for expanded clones, a class.

CASSYVGTGINTGELFF	TGTGCCAGCAGTTACGTTGGGACAGGGATTAACACCGGGGAGCTGTTTTTT	TRBD1	many	TRBV6-5	TRBJ2-2
CASSSQGTYEQYF	TGTGCCAGTAGTAGCCAGGGGACCTACGAGCAGTACTTC	NA	many	TRBV19	TRBJ2-7
CASSVKPNTGELFF	TGTGCCAGCAGTGTGAAGCCTAACACCGGGGAGCTGTTTTTT	NA	few	TRBV2	TRBJ2-2
CASIAQGTEHQETQYF	TGTGCCAGCATTGCCCAGGGAACAGAGCATCAAGAGACCCAGTACTTC	NA	NA	TRBV28	TRBJ2-5
CASSLSSSGELFF	TGTGCCAGCAGTTTATCTAGCTCGGGGGAGCTGTTTTTT	NA	many	TRBV27	TRBJ2-2
CASSVGGGAMNTEAFF	TGTGCCAGCAGCGTAGGCGGGGGGGCGATGAACACTGAAGCTTTCTTT	NA	many	TRBV9	TRBJ1-1
CASSAQRALYEQYF	TGTGCCAGCAGCGCCCAAAGGGCCCTCTACGAGCAGTACTTC	NA	NA	TRBV7-2	TRBJ2-7
CASSYTLPGQTFTNYGYTF	TGTGCCAGCAGTTACACTCTACCGGGACAGACTTTCACTAACTATGGCTACACCTTC	TRBD1	NA	TRBV6-2/TRBV6-3	TRBJ1-2
CAISGFSDQPQHF	TGTGCCATCAGTGGATTTTCCGATCAGCCCCAGCATTTT	NA	many	TRBV10-3	TRBJ1-5
CASRMTGGGTEAFF	TGTGCCAGCCGAATGACAGGGGGTGGCACTGAAGCTTTCTTT	TRBD1	once	TRBV19	TRBJ1-1
CASQNPMNTEAFF	TGCGCCAGCCAAAACCCGATGAACACTGAAGCTTTCTTT	NA	many	TRBV5-1	TRBJ1-1
CASSLGTSGGVEGTQYF	TGTGCCAGCAGCTTAGGGACTAGCGGGGGGGTTGAAGGGACCCAGTACTTC	TRBD2	few	TRBV5-4	TRBJ2-5
CATSRVGNLPQHF	TGTGCCACCAGCAGAGTGGGAAATTTGCCCCAGCATTTT	NA	NA	TRBV15	TRBJ1-5
CASRVTLLDTEAFF	TGTGCCAGCAGGGTGACCCTATTAGACACTGAAGCTTTCTTT	NA	many	TRBV2	TRBJ1-1
CSGREWGNQPQHF	TGCAGTGGTAGAGAGTGGGGCAATCAGCCCCAGCATTTT	NA	many	TRBV20-1	TRBJ1-5
CASSGGRPNQPQHF	TGTGCCAGCAGCGGGGGACGGCCCAATCAGCCCCAGCATTTT	NA	many	TRBV12-3/TRBV12-4	TRBJ1-5
CASSLVLQALGKNIQYF	TGTGCCAGCAGCTTAGTCCTCCAGGCCCTAGGCAAAAACATTCAGTACTTC	NA	NA	TRBV7-2	TRBJ2-4
CASTRTTNTGELFF	TGTGCCAGTACCAGAACCACGAACACCGGGGAGCTGTTTTTT	NA	NA	TRBV19	TRBJ2-2
CASSQEFQGTEAFF	TGTGCCAGCAGCCAAGAGTTCCAAGGAACTGAAGCTTTCTTT	NA	many	TRBV6-1	TRBJ1-1
CATPARLYGYTF	TGTGCCACACCGGCCAGGCTCTATGGATACACCTTC	NA	once	TRBV6-1	TRBJ1-2
CASSEADSRTQYF	TGTGCCAGCAGTGAAGCGGACTCTCGTACGCAGTATTTT	NA	NA	TRBV2	TRBJ2-3
CSATDRSGANVLTF	TGCAGTGCTACCGATCGCTCTGGGGCCAACGTCCTGACTTTC	NA	NA	TRBV20-1	TRBJ2-6
CASSSQGGRNTEAFF	TGTGCCAGCAGCTCTCAGGGGGGGAGGAACACTGAAGCTTTCTTT	TRBD1	many	TRBV11-3	TRBJ1-1
CASSLFPRTYEQYF	TGTGCCAGCAGCTTGTTTCCCCGAACCTACGAGCAGTACTTC	NA	NA	TRBV5-5	TRBJ2-7
CAWGRAWDQPQHF	TGTGCCTGGGGCAGGGCTTGGGATCAGCCCCAGCATTTT	NA	many	TRBV30	TRBJ1-5
CASIPVAQGGTEAFF	TGTGCCAGCATCCCCGTGGCCCAGGGTGGCACTGAAGCTTTCTTT	NA	NA	TRBV14	TRBJ1-1
CASSQDPTGELFF	TGTGCCAGCAGCCAAGACCCCACCGGGGAGCTGTTTTTT	NA	few	TRBV3-1	TRBJ2-2
CASSLRSDTSPLHF	TGTGCCAGCAGTTTAAGGTCGGATACTTCACCCCTCCACTTT	NA	many	TRBV28	TRBJ1-6
CASSPTSVETQYF	TGTGCCAGTAGCCCGACTAGCGTGGAGACCCAGTACTTC	TRBD2	many	TRBV19	TRBJ2-5
CASSAQPGFYEQYF	TGTGCCAGCAGCGCCCAACCGGGATTCTACGAGCAGTACTTC	NA	many	TRBV7-2	TRBJ2-7
CASSLGGAGPALGEQYF	TGTGCCAGCAGCTTAGGCGGGGCGGGCCCGGCCCTCGGCGAGCAGTACTTC	NA	many	TRBV7-6	TRBJ2-7
CASTFRRDYGYTF	TGTGCCAGCACCTTTCGGAGGGACTATGGCTACACCTTC	NA	NA	TRBV12-3/TRBV12-4	TRBJ1-2
CASSRSQGRYQPQHF	TGTGCCAGCAGCCGGAGCCAGGGTCGATATCAGCCCCAGCATTTT	NA	few	TRBV6-1	TRBJ1-5
CASSSPIRAGGGETQYF	TGTGCCAGCAGCTCTCCGATCAGAGCGGGGGGGGGTGAGACCCAGTACTTC	TRBD2	NA	TRBV12-3/TRBV12-4	TRBJ2-5
CASTPDMGSGANVLTF	TGCGCCAGCACCCCCGACATGGGCTCTGGGGCCAACGTCCTGACTTTC	NA	many	TRBV5-1	TRBJ2-6
CASSDRDSFYTEAFF	TGCGCCAGCAGTGATAGGGACAGTTTCTACACTGAAGCTTTCTTT	TRBD1	few	TRBV10-2	TRBJ1-1
CASSYGTGVMNTEAFF	TGTGCCAGCAGTTACGGGACAGGGGTAATGAACACTGAAGCTTTCTTT	TRBD1	NA	TRBV6-5	TRBJ1-1
CASGDRGKEAFF	TGTGCCAGCGGGGACAGGGGAAAAGAAGCTTTCTTT	TRBD1	NA	TRBV28	TRBJ1-1
CATSREGARHEQYF	TGTGCCACCAGCAGAGAAGGGGCAAGGCACGAGCAGTACTTC	NA	NA	TRBV15	TRBJ2-7
CASSLTGTLYEQYF	TGTGCCAGCAGCTTGACAGGCACTTTGTACGAGCAGTACTTC	NA	NA	TRBV6-1	TRBJ2-7
CASSLGSPEQYF	TGTGCCAGCAGTTTGGGGTCCCCCGAGCAGTACTTC	NA	many	TRBV12-3/TRBV12-4	TRBJ2-7
CASSQQGSSQPQHF	TGTGCCAGCAGCCAACAGGGGTCAAGTCAGCCCCAGCATTTT	TRBD1	many	TRBV12-3/TRBV12-4	TRBJ1-5
CASKGQGAGNEQFF	TGCGCCAGCAAGGGACAGGGGGCCGGGAATGAGCAGTTCTTC	TRBD1	few	TRBV5-1	TRBJ2-1
CASSIWDAWNQPQHF	TGTGCCAGTAGTATTTGGGACGCGTGGAATCAGCCCCAGCATTTT	NA	many	TRBV19	TRBJ1-5
CASSLSGGRGYGYTF	TGCGCCAGCAGCTTGTCAGGGGGCCGAGGCTATGGCTACACCTTC	TRBD1	NA	TRBV5-1	TRBJ1-2
CAWSYLGDEQYF	TGTGCCTGGAGCTACCTGGGCGACGAGCAGTACTTC	NA	NA	TRBV30	TRBJ2-7
CASRPDISFTEAFF	TGTGCCAGCAGGCCGGACATTTCATTCACTGAAGCTTTCTTT	NA	many	TRBV7-2	TRBJ1-1
CASAAGWGLAEAFF	TGTGCCAGCGCCGCTGGGTGGGGGCTGGCTGAAGCTTTCTTT	NA	many	TRBV12-3/TRBV12-4	TRBJ1-1
CSASEGVRNEQYF	TGCAGTGCTAGCGAAGGGGTTCGGAACGAGCAGTACTTC	NA	many	TRBV20-1	TRBJ2-7
CSALGRDPEQYF	TGCAGCGCCCTGGGAAGGGACCCCGAGCAGTACTTC	NA	many	TRBV29-1	TRBJ2-7
CSVGAANSCEQYF	TGCAGCGTTGGGGCAGCAAACTCCTGCGAGCAGTACTTC	NA	many	TRBV29-1	TRBJ2-7
CASSQPGFQETQYF	TGTGCCAGCAGCCAACCGGGGTTCCAAGAGACCCAGTACTTC	NA	NA	TRBV3-1	TRBJ2-5
CASSETTGGFTLEQYF	TGTGCCAGCAGTGAAACGACAGGGGGCTTTACCCTCGAGCAGTACTTC	TRBD1	many	TRBV6-1	TRBJ2-7
CASSSGPTGGKREQYF	TGTGCCAGCAGTTCAGGACCGACAGGGGGGAAGCGCGAGCAGTACTTC	TRBD1	few	TRBV28	TRBJ2-7
CASSQVDGGTTFF	TGCGCCAGCAGCCAAGTAGACGGGGGGACAACTTTCTTT	NA	NA	TRBV4-1	TRBJ1-1
CASSAGWDVNTEAFF	TGTGCCAGCAGTGCGGGGTGGGATGTGAACACTGAAGCTTTCTTT	NA	many	TRBV2	TRBJ1-1
CASLKAGSWETQYF	TGTGCCAGCCTCAAGGCGGGGTCGTGGGAGACCCAGTACTTC	NA	many	TRBV6-5	TRBJ2-5
CSVEERTGYGYTF	TGCAGCGTTGAAGAGCGTACCGGCTATGGCTACACCTTC	NA	many	TRBV29-1	TRBJ1-2